Each of the 21 T cell receptor beta chains below was sequenced from the same sample in a study of blood T cell repertoires in COVID-19. Only in-frame clones appear in the TCRdb table, and some are missing; sequencing was by immunoSEQ multiplex PCR. The sample lists approximately 240,000 clones; 80% to 85% were seen once. Sequencing was performed on peripheral blood. The receptors derive from a woman in her fifties or sixties with acute or convalescent COVID-19.

This clone was counted a few times. The CDR3 reads CATSDRGYNSPLHF. The CDR3 region has the DNA TGTGCCACAAGCGACAGGGGGTATAATTCACCCCTCCACTTT. V is TRBV19 and J is TRBJ1-6; TRBD1 aligns across 9 bases. The CDR3 covers 14 residues. Germline values: CDR1 LNHDA, CDR2 SQIVND (reference sequence). The trim removed 10 bases at V and 4 bases at J, leaving 5 bases unmatched.

This clone was counted between two and nine times. The V gene is TRBV7-8, the J gene TRBJ2-2; the D gene is possibly TRBD2 (6 bases). Germline CDR1 and CDR2: SGHVS and FQNEAQ. CDR3 length: 15 residues. Trimming pared 7 bases from V and 2 bases from J, leaving 14 bases between. The CDR3 DNA follows: TGTGCCAGCACCCGGTGGGGGGTAAACACCGGGGAGCTGTTTTTT. Amino acids: CASTRWGVNTGELFF.

This sequence joins TRBV27 and TRBJ1-5; D is ambiguous. Deletions cut 2 bases from V and 2 bases from J, with 16 bases between. CDR1 and CDR2 (germline): MNHEY, SMNVEV (reference sequence). The CDR3 has 17 amino acids. The CDR3, as DNA: TGTGCCAGCAGTTTAAAATGGGGTAGGCGGGGCAATCAGCCCCAGCATTTT. Translated, it gives CASSLKWGRRGNQPQHF.

This sequence joins TRBV5-4 and TRBJ1-2; 9 nucleotides match TRBD1. The length of the CDR3 is 16 residues. Germline CDR1 and CDR2: SGHNT and YYREEE (reference sequence). Trimming took 4 bases from V and 2 from J; bases not matched to a gene: 9. The CDR3 nucleotides are TGTGCCAGCAGCCCGCCCCAGGGACAGGGAAACTATGGCTACACCTTC. Its translation is CASSPPQGQGNYGYTF.

The J gene is TRBJ2-3, the V gene TRBV11-2; the match to TRBD2 covers 8 bases. Germline CDR1 reads SGHAT; CDR2 reads FQNNGV. The CDR3 consists of 15 residues. V shed 0 bases, J shed 4 bases, and the junction held 3 bases outside the gene matches. CDR3 region: CASSLDRGGADTQYF. The DNA of the CDR3 is TGTGCCAGCAGCTTAGACCGGGGGGGAGCAGATACGCAGTATTTT.

Written as DNA, the CDR3 is TGTGCCAGCAGCTCCCGGACCAACCCGGGGGACACCATATATTTT. It is translated as CASSSRTNPGDTIYF. V and J are TRBV7-6 and TRBJ1-3; weak D call: TRBD1 (5 bases). CDR1 and CDR2 from the germline V gene are SGHVS and FNYEAQ. The CDR3 covers 15 residues. Trimming cost V 4 bases and J 8 bases, with 18 bases left between them. Based on the CDR3 plus reference TRBV7-6 and TRBJ1-3, the full variable domain is GAGVSQSPRYKVTKRGQDVALRCDPISGHVSLYWYRQALGQGPEFLTYFNYEAQQDKSGLPNDRFSAERPEGSISTLTIQRTEQRDSAMYRCASSSRTNPGDTIYFGEGSWLTVV.

V is TRBV23-1 and J is TRBJ2-5; 7 bases fit TRBD1. TRBV23-1 is noted as an ORF with a role that remains uncertain. The CDR3 has 19 residues. The junction had 16 bases not matched to a gene; V was cut back by 3 bases and J by 0 bases. CDR3 sequence (DNA): TGCGCCAGCAGTCACCGCCAGGGGGATCCGCTCCAGTACCAAGAGACCCAGTACTTC. Its translation: CASSHRQGDPLQYQETQYF.

Here the CDR3 reads CASSQEGGRSSRAFF. The CDR3 DNA reads TGTGCCAGCAGCCAAGAAGGGGGCAGGTCCTCTCGAGCTTTCTTT. The chain combines TRBV4-2 with TRBJ1-1; TRBD1 matches at 7 bases. Germline values: CDR1 LGHNA, CDR2 YNFKEQ. After removal of 0 bases from V and 10 bases from J, the junction contained 11 bases not matched to a gene. The CDR3 sequence is 15 residues long.

The J gene is TRBJ2-1, the V gene TRBV13, with TRBD2 as a possible D gene (6 bases). The V gene lost 0 bases and the J gene lost 6 bases, with 15 bases spanning the gap. From germline, CDR1 is PRHDT and CDR2 FYEKMQ (reference sequence). The CDR3 totals 16 residues. In nucleotides, the CDR3 is TGTGCCAGCAGCTTAGGCCGACTAGTATCTGCCAATGAGCAGTTCTTC. Encoded protein: CASSLGRLVSANEQFF.

The chain has TRBV4-1 and TRBJ2-3, with 10 nucleotides matching TRBD2. With V trimmed by 5 bases and J by 1 base, 18 bases remained unmatched. CDR1 is MGHRA and CDR2 is YSYEKL in the germline V gene. The CDR3 runs to 20 residues. The DNA of the CDR3 is TGCGCCAGCAGCGAGACATCCCATCAAATAGCGGGGGGTCGCACAGATACGCAGTATTTT. Amino acids: CASSETSHQIAGGRTDTQYF.

The chain couples TRBV29-1 to TRBJ2-3, with 7 positions matching TRBD2. J lost 5 bases, V lost 4 bases, and 6 bases had no gene match. The CDR3 covers 13 residues. CDR1 and CDR2 from the germline V gene are SQVTM and ANQGSEA. DNA for the CDR3: TGCAGCGTTGCGGGGGGATTATTAGATACGCAGTATTTT. As protein: CSVAGGLLDTQYF.

This rearrangement joins TRBV20-1 to TRBJ1-6; TRBD1 might be the D (6 bases). Trimming removed 3 bases from V and 18 bases from J, with 15 bases in between. Germline lookup yields CDR1 DFQATT and CDR2 SNEGSKA (reference sequence). The CDR3 extends over 11 amino acids. CDR3 region: CSARTGQTNHF. In DNA, the CDR3 is TGCAGTGCTAGGACAGGCCAAACTAACCACTTT.

This rearrangement joins TRBV14 to TRBJ1-4, with D perhaps matching TRBD1 (5 bases). Germline V gene lookup returns CDR1 SGHDN and CDR2 FVKESK. Trimming took 0 bases from V and 7 from J, leaving 18 bases between them. The CDR3 is 17 amino acids. The CDR3 protein is CASSQERGAGLGEKLFF. For the CDR3, the DNA is TGTGCCAGCAGCCAAGAGAGGGGAGCGGGTCTTGGTGAAAAACTGTTTTTT.

This chain uses TRBV7-9 with TRBJ2-2, with D hard to call. The CDR3 runs 14 residues. Looked up from germline, CDR1 is SEHNR and CDR2 is FQNEAQ (reference sequence). The V and J ends lost 3 bases and 3 bases respectively, with 8 bases between them. In DNA, the CDR3 is TGTGCCAGCAGCTTTCCCTCAGACACCGGGGAGCTGTTTTTT. It specifies CASSFPSDTGELFF.

The chain recombines TRBV6-5 with TRBJ1-6; D possibly corresponds to TRBD1 (5 bases). Trimming took off 6 bases at V and 5 bases at J, with 14 bases between the two ends. This CDR3 comprises 15 residues. Germline V CDR1 and CDR2: MNHEY, SVGAGI. The CDR3 loop reads CASRRSGKNNSPLHF. The DNA of the CDR3 is TGTGCCAGCAGAAGATCAGGGAAAAATAATTCACCCCTCCACTTT.

This chain links TRBV5-4 with TRBJ2-7; 9 bases map to TRBD1. Germline V lookup: CDR1 SGHNT, CDR2 YYREEE (reference sequence). With V trimmed by 4 bases and J by 3 bases, 8 bases remained unmatched. This CDR3 region has 15 residues. This CDR3 is CASSSFGTGFYEQYF. DNA for the CDR3: TGTGCCAGCAGCAGCTTCGGGACAGGGTTCTACGAGCAGTACTTC.

The chain combines TRBV6-1 with TRBJ1-5; no reliable D call. Germline loops: CDR1 MNHNS, CDR2 SASEGT. This CDR3 has 13 amino acids. Trimming took 3 bases from V and 6 from J, leaving 9 bases between them. CDR3 nucleotide sequence: TGTGCCAGCAGTGAGGGAGGTCGTCAGCCCCAGCATTTT. This translates into CASSEGGRQPQHF.

V is TRBV30 and J is TRBJ2-2; TRBD1 agrees at 7 bases. Unmatched junction bases numbered 5, after V lost 1 base and J lost 3 bases. Germline lookup yields CDR1 GTSNPN and CDR2 SVGIG (reference sequence). The CDR3 length is 15 residues. In DNA form, the CDR3 reads TGTGCCTGGAGTGGGCTGGGACAGCACACCGGGGAGCTGTTTTTT. It encodes CAWSGLGQHTGELFF.

The chain combines TRBV2 with TRBJ2-1, with 7 bases that match TRBD1. Germline-derived CDR1 and CDR2 are SNHLY and FYNNEI. This CDR3 comprises 14 residues. V shed 4 bases, J shed 7 bases, and the junction held 7 bases outside the gene matches. The CDR3 nucleotides are TGTGCCAGCAGTGGGGACAGAGGATGGAATGAGCAGTTCTTC. Translation: CASSGDRGWNEQFF.

This chain joins TRBV7-9 and TRBJ2-1, with D maybe TRBD1 (7 bases). The V and J ends lost 5 bases and 2 bases respectively, with 16 bases between them. The CDR3 runs 16 residues. The V gene's germline CDR1 is SEHNR and CDR2 FQNEAQ (reference sequence). For the CDR3, the DNA is TGTGCCAGCAGCCCCAGGGGGGTAGGACCCTACAATGAGCAGTTCTTC. Translation gives CASSPRGVGPYNEQFF.

V and J are TRBV3-1 (or the pseudogene TRBV3-2) and TRBJ2-4; TRBD2 might be the D (6 bases). This CDR3 is built from 16 residues. CDR1 is LGHDT, CDR2 YNNKEL, per germline (reference sequence). Trimming pared 1 base from V and 3 bases from J, leaving 13 bases between. The CDR3 here is CASSQAGGVLKNIQYF. The CDR3 DNA reads TGTGCCAGCAGCCAAGCTGGCGGGGTGCTCAAAAACATTCAGTACTTC.